These 15 T cell receptor beta chains were sequenced from one sample in a study of regulatory T cells in long-lasting Graves disease. The time point: newly diagnosed GD, antithyroid drugs for less than 3 months. Preparation of the TCR library used RNA extracted from PBMCs. TCR beta libraries were built with iRepertoire HTBI primers and Arm-PCR of CDR3 regions. TCRdb re-called the multiplex PCR reads through MiXCR, storing one row per CDR3 protein. Of 350,000 to 550,000 distinct CDR3 sequences listed, 16% are singletons. This same sample was also part of a study on T cells in Graves' hyperthyroidism and ophthalmopathy.

The sequences come from peripheral blood mononuclear cells (PBMCs), collected at new diagnosis, from a patient treated with antithyroid drugs. The receptors come from a woman under 30 with Graves disease.

This clonotype was counted only a few times. V gene TRBV10-3 combines with J gene TRBJ1-1; 7 bases fit TRBD1. J lost 1 base, V lost 11 bases, and 10 bases had no gene match. This CDR3 comprises 14 residues. Germline CDR1 ENHRY, CDR2 SYGVKD. The CDR3 DNA follows: TGTGCCGCGCAATGGGACAGTCGGAACACTGAAGCTTTCTTT. It yields the protein CAAQWDSRNTEAFF.

A word on this clonotype: A much larger clone lies one base from this, so it may be a read error. V usage is TRBV3-1 and J usage is TRBJ1-1; D remains ambiguous. Germline CDR1 LGHDT, CDR2 YNNKEL (reference sequence). V was trimmed by 3 bases and J by 1 base, leaving 9 bases between them. The CDR3 runs to 14 residues. DNA for the CDR3: TGTGCCAGCAGCCACCGGACGGAGAACACTGAAGCTTTCTTT. Amino acid sequence: CASSHRTENTEAFF.

This clonotype was found many times. The rearrangement uses TRBV28 and TRBJ1-2; 11 bases agree with TRBD1. With 11 bases clipped from V and 4 bases from J, the junction kept 6 bases outside the gene matches. CDR3 length equals 13 residues. The germline V gene encodes CDR1 MDHEN and CDR2 SYDVKM. CDR3 in DNA: TGTGCCGGAGGGGACAGGGGGTTCTATGGCTACACCTTC. This codes for CAGGDRGFYGYTF.

This clonotype was picked up many times. CDR3 nucleotides: TGTGCCAGCTCACCCGTAGAAGAGACCCAGTACTTC. Its protein product is CASSPVEETQYF. The chain is built from TRBV18 and TRBJ2-5; D call uncertain. Germline CDR1 reads KGHSH; CDR2 reads LQKENI. V was cut by 3 bases and J by 3 bases, with 5 bases left in between. The CDR3 length is 12 residues.

At least ten counts were recorded for this clonotype. The gene calls are TRBV12-3 or TRBV12-4 and TRBJ1-1, with D maybe TRBD1 (5 bases). The CDR3 spans 14 residues. V gave up 2 bases and J gave up 3 bases, with 10 bases separating them. The DNA of the CDR3 is TGTGCCAGCAGTTTATTCGGGGGGGACACTGAAGCTTTCTTT. It encodes CASSLFGGDTEAFF.

This clonotype has a count of ten or more. The chain is built from TRBV7-8 and TRBJ2-7; D perhaps matches TRBD1 (5 bases). The V end was cut by 2 bases, the J end by 2 bases, with 10 bases between. Germline values: CDR1 SGHVS, CDR2 FQNEAQ. The CDR3 has 14 amino acids. CDR3 in DNA: TGTGCCAGCAGCTTAAGGCAGGGCCCCTACGAGCAGTACTTC. Its protein product is CASSLRQGPYEQYF.

This chain links TRBV10-3 with TRBJ1-2; maybe TRBD1 (5 bases). V was shortened by 0 bases and J by 9 bases, with 14 bases between the two germline ends. Germline-derived CDR1 and CDR2 are ENHRY and SYGVKD. CDR3 size: 14 residues. CDR3 protein: CAISESGTGFRYTF. In DNA form, the CDR3 reads TGTGCCATCAGTGAGTCCGGGACTGGTTTTCGCTACACCTTC.

CDR3 amino acids: CASSLFSGLTDTQYF. CDR3 DNA: TGTGCCAGCAGTTTATTCTCAGGTCTCACAGATACGCAGTATTTT. This chain joins TRBV28 and TRBJ2-3; D ambiguous. The CDR3 is made up of 15 amino acids. Germline V gene sequence: CDR1 MDHEN, CDR2 SYDVKM. Trimming left V 1 base short and J 2 bases short, with 10 bases between.

The chain uses TRBV7-2 and TRBJ2-1, with D hard to call. There are 16 residues in the CDR3. Germline CDR1 SGHTA, CDR2 FQGNSA. With 1 base removed from V and 4 bases from J, the gap between germline ends came to 14 bases. In DNA form, the CDR3 reads TGTGCCAGCAGCTTAGTTGGGCCGACCAAATACAATGAGCAGTTCTTC. Residues: CASSLVGPTKYNEQFF.

CDR3 amino acids: CASSVVAGDYNEQFF. DNA of the CDR3: TGTGCCAGCAGCGTAGTTGCGGGAGACTACAATGAGCAGTTCTTC. The chain is built from TRBV9 and TRBJ2-1; TRBD2 matches at 7 bases. Germline CDR1 and CDR2: SGDLS and YYNGEE. This CDR3 comprises 15 residues. Germline trimming cut 0 bases from V and 3 bases from J; bases unmatched to any gene: 3.

This clonotype was found a few times. This rearrangement joins TRBV30 to TRBJ1-1; TRBD1 matches 9 bases. This CDR3 comprises 11 residues. The J segment lost 3 bases and the V segment lost 8 bases, leaving 1 base of the junction unmatched. Germline V CDR1 and CDR2: GTSNPN, SVGIG (reference sequence). The CDR3 region is CAGDRDTEAFF. The CDR3 nucleotides are TGTGCCGGGGACAGGGACACTGAAGCTTTCTTT. Full variable domain (missing parts from reference TRBV30 and TRBJ1-1): SQTIHQWPATLVQPVGSPLSLECTVEGTSNPNLYWYRQAAGRGLQLLFYSVGIGQISSEVPQNLSASRPQDRQFILSSKKLLLSDSGFYLCAGDRDTEAFFGQGTRLTVV.

This clonotype was counted ten times or more. The chain has TRBV28 and TRBJ2-5, with D perhaps matching TRBD1 (5 bases). The CDR3 covers 14 residues. Per the germline V gene, CDR1 is MDHEN and CDR2 is SYDVKM. V lost 3 bases and J 6 bases, leaving 14 bases between the germline ends. The DNA of the CDR3 is TGTGCCAGCAGTTTCGAAGTTAGGGGAAAGACCCAGTACTTC. Its protein is CASSFEVRGKTQYF.

The chain recombines TRBV12-3 or TRBV12-4 with TRBJ2-4; a possible D gene is TRBD2 (5 bases). The CDR3 is 15 amino acids. The V end lost 2 bases, the J end lost 0 bases, and 8 bases lay between the germline ends. CDR3 sequence (DNA): TGTGCCAGCAGTTTACAGCGGATAGCCAAAAACATTCAGTACTTC. Its translation is CASSLQRIAKNIQYF.

A few counts support this clonotype. This chain joins TRBV28 and TRBJ2-5, with TRBD1 matching 9 bases. V was clipped by 5 bases and J by 2 bases; unmatched bases: 9. Germline loops: CDR1 MDHEN, CDR2 SYDVKM. The CDR3 runs to 16 residues. In DNA form, the CDR3 reads TGTGCCAGCAGTGGAAGCGGACAGGGGTTGCAAGAGACCCAGTACTTC. Translating it yields CASSGSGQGLQETQYF.

Notes on this clonotype: A much bigger clone sits one base away, suggesting this may be a read error. This chain uses TRBV11-2 with TRBJ2-7, with 7 bases that match TRBD2. Germline V gives CDR1 SGHAT, CDR2 FQNNGV. The CDR3 runs to 14 residues. The CDR3 DNA sequence: TGTGCCAGCAGCTTGAGCGGGACTCCCTACAAGCAGTACTTC. Protein: CASSLSGTPYKQYF.